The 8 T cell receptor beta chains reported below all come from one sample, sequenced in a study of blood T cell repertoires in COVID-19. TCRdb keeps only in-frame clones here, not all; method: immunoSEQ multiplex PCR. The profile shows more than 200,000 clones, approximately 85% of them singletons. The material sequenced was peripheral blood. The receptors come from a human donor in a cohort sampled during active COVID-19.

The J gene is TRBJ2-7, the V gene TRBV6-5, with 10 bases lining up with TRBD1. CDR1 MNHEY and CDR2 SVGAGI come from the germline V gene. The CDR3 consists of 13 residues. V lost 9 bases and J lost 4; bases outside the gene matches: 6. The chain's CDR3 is CASRRGQGYEQYF. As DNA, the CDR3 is TGTGCCAGTCGCCGGGGACAGGGGTACGAGCAGTACTTC.

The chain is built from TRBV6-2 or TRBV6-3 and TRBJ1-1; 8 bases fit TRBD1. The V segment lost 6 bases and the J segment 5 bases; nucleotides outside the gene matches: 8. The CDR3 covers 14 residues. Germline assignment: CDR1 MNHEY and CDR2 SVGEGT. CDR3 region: CASSRTGFDTEAFF. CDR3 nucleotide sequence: TGTGCCAGCAGCCGGACAGGGTTTGATACTGAAGCTTTCTTT.

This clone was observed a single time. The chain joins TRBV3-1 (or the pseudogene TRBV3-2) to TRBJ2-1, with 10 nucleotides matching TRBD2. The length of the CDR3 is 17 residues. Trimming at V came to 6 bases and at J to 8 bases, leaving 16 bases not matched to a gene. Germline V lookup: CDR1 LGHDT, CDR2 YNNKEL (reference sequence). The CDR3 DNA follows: TGTGCCAGCAGGGAAGTGTGGTCTAGCGGGAGATGGGATGAGCAGTTCTTC. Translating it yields CASREVWSSGRWDEQFF.

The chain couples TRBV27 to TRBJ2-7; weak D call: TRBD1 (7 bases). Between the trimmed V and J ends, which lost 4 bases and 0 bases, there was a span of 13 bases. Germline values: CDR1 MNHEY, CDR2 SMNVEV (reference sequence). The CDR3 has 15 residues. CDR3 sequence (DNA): TGTGCCAGCAGTTCTTACAGGGGAGGCTCCTACGAGCAGTACTTC. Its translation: CASSSYRGGSYEQYF.

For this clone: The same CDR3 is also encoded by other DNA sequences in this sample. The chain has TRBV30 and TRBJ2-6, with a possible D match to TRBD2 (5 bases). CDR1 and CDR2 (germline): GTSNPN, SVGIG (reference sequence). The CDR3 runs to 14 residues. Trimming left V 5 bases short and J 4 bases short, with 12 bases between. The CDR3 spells CAWLREAGANVLTF. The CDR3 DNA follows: TGTGCCTGGCTCCGGGAAGCAGGGGCCAACGTCCTGACTTTC. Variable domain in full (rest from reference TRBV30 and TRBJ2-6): SQTIHQWPATLVQPVGSPLSLECTVEGTSNPNLYWYRQAAGRGLQLLFYSVGIGQISSEVPQNLSASRPQDRQFILSSKKLLLSDSGFYLCAWLREAGANVLTFGAGSRLTVL.

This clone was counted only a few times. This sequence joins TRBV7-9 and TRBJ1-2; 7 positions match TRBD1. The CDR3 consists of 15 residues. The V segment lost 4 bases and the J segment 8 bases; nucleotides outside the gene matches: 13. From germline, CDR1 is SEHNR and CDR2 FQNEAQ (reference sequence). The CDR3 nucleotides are TGTGCCAGCAGCTCCTCAGACAGGGACCTAGGCGGCTACACCTTC. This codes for CASSSSDRDLGGYTF.

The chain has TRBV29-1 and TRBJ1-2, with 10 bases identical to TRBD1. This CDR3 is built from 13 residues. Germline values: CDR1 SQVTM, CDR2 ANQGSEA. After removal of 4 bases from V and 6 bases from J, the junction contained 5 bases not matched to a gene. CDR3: CSVGDRGTHGYTF. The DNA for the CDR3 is TGCAGCGTTGGGGACAGGGGAACGCATGGCTACACCTTC.

CDR3 protein: CASSIEDNAFSNQPQHF. The CDR3 coding sequence is TGTGCCAGTAGTATTGAGGACAACGCTTTTAGCAATCAGCCCCAGCATTTT. The chain is built from TRBV19 and TRBJ1-5; possibly TRBD1 for D (5 bases). Germline CDR1 LNHDA, CDR2 SQIVND (reference sequence). CDR3 length equals 17 residues. The ends were cut back, 3 bases at V and 0 bases at J, with 15 bases in the middle.